A selection of T cell receptor beta chains follows, all from one sample in a study of immune characteristics of hereditary and idiopathic chronic pancreatitis. The assay was immunoSEQ multiplex PCR, and TCRdb's table has in-frame clones only and misses some. This table holds just over 2,000 clones, over 70% found once. The sequenced sample was pancreas tissue with idiopathic chronic pancreatitis. The receptors come from a human donor with chronic pancreatitis. Both conserved end residues are part of each CDR3. D genes are given only for firm matches. Clone sizes are given selectively: once, few, many, or a class where the clone is expanded.

TRBJ2-7	.	.	TRBV5-5	CASSWIPDSYEQYF	TGTGCCAGCAGCTGGATTCCGGACAGCTACGAGCAGTACTTC
TRBJ2-1	TRBD2	.	TRBV4-1	CASSRPSSGREQFF	TGCGCCAGCAGCCGCCCTTCTAGCGGGCGTGAGCAGTTCTTC
TRBJ2-1	.	.	TRBV23-1	CASSQRGSATKAFYNEQFF	TGCGCCAGCAGTCAAAGGGGTAGCGCAACTAAAGCTTTCTACAATGAGCAGTTCTTC
TRBJ1-1	.	hyperexpanded	TRBV19	CASSIGDIEAFF	TGTGCCAGTAGTATAGGGGACATTGAAGCTTTCTTT
TRBJ2-5	.	once	TRBV4-1	CASSPNKETQYF	TGCGCCAGCAGCCCAAATAAGGAGACCCAGTACTTC
TRBJ2-7	TRBD1	.	TRBV5-1	CASSLYDRDYEQYF	TGCGCCAGCAGCTTGTACGACAGGGACTACGAGCAGTACTTC
TRBJ1-1	.	.	TRBV6-5	CASNYMTEAFF	TGTGCCAGCAATTATATGACTGAAGCTTTCTTT
TRBJ1-3	.	few	TRBV2	CASSERGNTIYF	TGTGCCAGCAGTGAAAGGGGAAACACCATATATTTT
TRBJ2-7	TRBD1	.	TRBV28	CASSLPGQGSHEQYF	TGTGCCAGCAGCCTCCCGGGACAGGGGTCCCACGAGCAGTACTTC
TRBJ2-4	TRBD1	.	TRBV6-1	CASSDAGQGRTKNIQYF	TGTGCCAGCAGTGACGCGGGACAGGGTAGAACCAAAAACATTCAGTACTTC
TRBJ1-1	TRBD1	.	TRBV28	CASSPRGGTEAFF	TGTGCCAGCAGCCCCAGGGGGGGCACTGAAGCTTTCTTT
TRBJ2-7	.	.	TRBV5-5	CASSLRQSYEQYF	TGTGCCAGCAGCTTGAGGCAGTCCTACGAGCAGTACTTC
TRBJ1-1	TRBD1	few	TRBV5-5	CASSPGGRGEAFF	TGTGCCAGCAGCCCAGGGGGCAGGGGTGAAGCTTTCTTT
TRBJ2-1	TRBD1	few	TRBV19	CASAATRDRGSGEQFF	TGTGCCAGTGCAGCCACCCGGGACAGGGGTTCTGGTGAGCAGTTCTTC
TRBJ2-5	TRBD1	.	TRBV5-4	CASSTRQGRQETQYF	TGTGCCAGCAGCACCAGACAGGGGCGTCAAGAGACCCAGTACTTC
TRBJ1-1	.	.	TRBV19	CASSPGSGRMNTEAFF	TGTGCCAGTAGTCCCGGGAGTGGCAGGATGAACACTGAAGCTTTCTTT
TRBJ1-2	TRBD1	.	TRBV18	CASSPGQGLYGYTF	TGTGCCAGCTCACCCGGACAGGGGTTATATGGCTACACCTTC
TRBJ1-3	.	.	TRBV2	CASSEWLRSSGNTIYF	TGTGCCAGCAGTGAATGGTTACGGAGCTCTGGAAACACCATATATTTT
TRBJ2-5	.	.	TRBV6-1	CASSEAGGPRETQYF	TGTGCCAGCAGTGAAGCGGGGGGGCCGAGAGAGACCCAGTACTTC
TRBJ1-2	.	.	TRBV24-1	CATSDGRGGYGYTF	TGTGCCACCAGTGACGGCAGGGGTGGCTATGGCTACACCTTC
TRBJ2-1	.	.	TRBV7-2	CASSHDTGRHNEQFF	TGTGCCAGCAGCCATGACACCGGAAGGCACAATGAGCAGTTCTTC
TRBJ2-5	.	.	TRBV4-3	CASSSRGETQYF	TGCGCCAGCAGCTCTAGGGGAGAGACCCAGTACTTC
TRBJ2-1	.	.	TRBV30	CAYSSGLLYNEQFF	TGTGCCTACAGTTCGGGCCTTCTCTACAATGAGCAGTTCTTC
TRBJ1-2	.	once	TRBV7-2	CASSLNRVRYGYTF	TGTGCCAGCAGCCTAAACAGGGTTCGGTATGGCTACACCTTC
TRBJ2-7	TRBD1	.	TRBV27	CASGHRGNYEQYF	TGTGCCAGCGGACACAGGGGTAACTACGAGCAGTACTTC
TRBJ1-6	.	.	TRBV5-1	CASSLTRTVDSPLHF	TGCGCCAGCAGCTTAACTCGGACGGTGGATTCACCCCTCCACTTT
TRBJ2-2	.	.	TRBV7-3	CASSPGGSTGELFF	TGTGCCAGCAGCCCCGGAGGGAGCACCGGGGAGCTGTTTTTT
TRBJ2-1	TRBD1	.	TRBV10-3	CAISGDRVYNEQFF	TGTGCCATCAGTGGAGACAGGGTCTACAATGAGCAGTTCTTC
TRBJ1-1	.	few	TRBV7-9	CAIAALPNNPEAFF	TGTGCCATCGCCGCACTCCCGAACAACCCTGAAGCTTTCTTT
TRBJ2-7	.	.	TRBV29-1	CSVEGLTEGEQYF	TGCAGCGTTGAAGGGCTGACTGAGGGAGAGCAGTACTTC
TRBJ2-7	.	.	TRBV20-1	CSARHRYEQYF	TGCAGTGCTAGACATCGGTACGAGCAGTACTTC
TRBJ2-3	.	.	TRBV24-1	CATSDFSGANTDTQYF	TGTGCCACCAGTGATTTTTCAGGAGCTAACACAGATACGCAGTATTTT
TRBJ2-1	.	.	TRBV18	CASSPDTRGGEQFF	TGTGCCAGCTCACCAGATACCAGGGGAGGTGAGCAGTTCTTC
TRBJ1-5	.	.	TRBV19	CASSTDSTTPQHF	TGTGCCAGTAGTACGGACAGTACGACCCCCCAGCATTTT
TRBJ2-1	.	few	TRBV7-3	CASSEFRREVPGGEQFF	TGTGCCAGCAGCGAATTTAGGCGGGAAGTTCCCGGTGGTGAGCAGTTCTTC
TRBJ1-6	TRBD1	few	TRBV7-3	CASSLTGDNSPLHF	TGTGCCAGCAGCCTGACAGGGGATAATTCACCCCTCCACTTT
TRBJ2-2	TRBD1	.	TRBV24-1	CATSDSGTEPTGELFF	TGTGCCACCAGTGATTCCGGGACAGAGCCCACCGGGGAGCTGTTTTTT
TRBJ2-7	TRBD2	.	TRBV7-2	CASSLLAGVKEQYF	TGTGCCAGCAGCCTCCTTGCGGGAGTGAAAGAGCAGTACTTC
TRBJ2-6	TRBD1	.	TRBV5-1	CASSNSPGTGFMSGANVLTF	TGCGCCAGCAGCAATTCCCCCGGGACAGGATTTATGTCTGGGGCCAACGTCCTGACTTTC
TRBJ2-1	TRBD1	.	TRBV6-4	CASSDFLTGDYNEQFF	TGTGCCAGCAGTGACTTTCTCACAGGGGACTACAATGAGCAGTTCTTC
TRBJ1-1	.	once	TRBV4-2	CASRTDSTEAFF	TGTGCCAGCAGGACCGACAGCACTGAAGCTTTCTTT
TRBJ1-1	TRBD1	.	TRBV18	CASSLRQGYAEAFF	TGTGCCAGCTCACTGCGACAGGGATACGCTGAAGCTTTCTTT
TRBJ2-1	.	.	TRBV5-1	CASSPAVGVNNEQFF	TGCGCCAGCAGCCCGGCTGTAGGGGTTAACAATGAGCAGTTCTTC
TRBJ2-7	.	.	TRBV12-3/TRBV12-4	CASSPRGLYEQYF	TGTGCCAGCAGCCCCAGGGGCCTTTACGAGCAGTACTTC
TRBJ2-1	TRBD2	.	TRBV7-2	CASSLVGSGMGSYNEQFF	TGTGCCAGCAGCTTAGTTGGTAGCGGGATGGGGTCCTACAATGAGCAGTTCTTC
TRBJ2-4	.	.	TRBV27	CASSTSRAAKNIQYF	TGTGCCAGCTCAACCAGCAGGGCTGCCAAAAACATTCAGTACTTC
TRBJ1-2	.	.	TRBV28	CASSIPDSYYGYTF	TGTGCCAGCAGTATACCGGACAGCTACTATGGCTACACCTTC
TRBJ2-7	TRBD1	.	TRBV24-1	CATSEPTGTGTYEQYF	TGTGCCACCAGTGAACCGACCGGGACAGGGACCTACGAGCAGTACTTC
TRBJ2-2	TRBD2	.	TRBV4-3	CASSQDPSGGAGELFF	TGCGCCAGCAGCCAAGATCCTAGCGGGGGGGCCGGGGAGCTGTTTTTT
TRBJ1-1	.	.	TRBV30	CAWSEGYNTEAFF	TGTGCCTGGAGTGAGGGTTATAACACTGAAGCTTTCTTT
TRBJ2-7	.	.	TRBV3-1/TRBV3-2	CASSQDSSGHEQYF	TGTGCCAGCAGCCAAGATTCCAGCGGGCACGAGCAGTACTTC
TRBJ2-7	TRBD1	.	TRBV24-1	CATSEPTGTGTYEQYF	TGTGCCACCAGTGAACCGACCGGGACAGGGACCTACGAGCAGTACTTC
TRBJ1-4	TRBD1	few	TRBV5-1	CASSLTGASPSEKLFF	TGCGCCAGCAGCTTGACAGGGGCGTCCCCTTCTGAAAAACTGTTTTTT
TRBJ2-7	TRBD2	.	TRBV28	CASSFSLAGEEYEQYF	TGTGCCAGCAGTTTCTCCCTAGCGGGAGAGGAGTACGAGCAGTACTTC
TRBJ2-7	.	.	TRBV14	CASSHATAELYEQYF	TGTGCCAGCAGCCATGCGACAGCCGAATTGTACGAGCAGTACTTC
TRBJ2-7	TRBD1	few	TRBV19	CASSLRDRQNYEQYF	TGTGCCAGTAGTCTCCGGGACAGGCAAAACTACGAGCAGTACTTC
TRBJ1-1	TRBD1	.	TRBV28	CASSHDTGQGLNTEAFF	TGTGCCAGCAGTCACGATACGGGACAGGGGCTGAACACTGAAGCTTTCTTT
TRBJ2-5	TRBD2	.	TRBV3-1/TRBV3-2	CASSRAGGEETQYF	TGTGCCAGCAGCCGAGCGGGAGGTGAAGAGACCCAGTACTTC
TRBJ2-3	.	.	TRBV6-1	CASNQPGFTDTQYF	TGTGCCAGCAACCAGCCGGGTTTCACAGATACGCAGTATTTT